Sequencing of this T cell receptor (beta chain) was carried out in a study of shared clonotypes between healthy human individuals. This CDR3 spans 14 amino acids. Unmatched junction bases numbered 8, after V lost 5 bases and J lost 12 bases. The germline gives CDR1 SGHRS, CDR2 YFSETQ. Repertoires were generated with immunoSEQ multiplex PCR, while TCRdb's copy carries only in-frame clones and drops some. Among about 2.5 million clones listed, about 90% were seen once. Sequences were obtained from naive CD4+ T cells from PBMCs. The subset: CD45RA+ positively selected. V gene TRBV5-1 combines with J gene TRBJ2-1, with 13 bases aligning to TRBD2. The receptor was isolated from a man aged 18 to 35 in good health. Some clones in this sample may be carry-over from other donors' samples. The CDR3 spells CASSFGLAGVAQFF. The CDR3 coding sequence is TGCGCCAGCAGTTTCGGACTAGCGGGAGTGGCGCAGTTCTTC.